The sample holds many counts of the clone carrying this TCR beta chain. Graves' hyperthyroidism showing no ophthalmopathy progression within 18 months was considered stable. Patients with uncontrolled infections, other autoimmune diseases, pregnancy or lactation were excluded. This sample was included in a study of T cells in Graves' hyperthyroidism and ophthalmopathy. In the study overall: Peripheral blood collection took place at initial diagnosis, before any treatment.

V lost 7 bases and J lost 1, with 11 bases in between. The CDR3 loop spans 13 amino acids. Germline CDR1 SEHNR, CDR2 FQNEAQ (reference sequence). Amplified TCR beta CDR3 regions derived from RNA transcripts. First-round RT-PCR with HTBI primers amplified the TCR CDR3 region. TCRdb recomputed calls from the multiplex PCR reads with MiXCR, one row per CDR3 protein. The data contain a few hundred thousand distinct CDR3 sequences, about a sixth of them singletons. The clonotype originates from a woman aged 25 to 39 with Graves' hyperthyroidism. The V and J genes are TRBV7-9 and TRBJ2-7; D is ambiguous. Sequencing was carried out using blood. The CDR3 here is CASTSLGSYEQYF. CDR3 sequence (DNA): TGTGCCAGCACCAGCTTGGGATCCTACGAGCAGTACTTC.